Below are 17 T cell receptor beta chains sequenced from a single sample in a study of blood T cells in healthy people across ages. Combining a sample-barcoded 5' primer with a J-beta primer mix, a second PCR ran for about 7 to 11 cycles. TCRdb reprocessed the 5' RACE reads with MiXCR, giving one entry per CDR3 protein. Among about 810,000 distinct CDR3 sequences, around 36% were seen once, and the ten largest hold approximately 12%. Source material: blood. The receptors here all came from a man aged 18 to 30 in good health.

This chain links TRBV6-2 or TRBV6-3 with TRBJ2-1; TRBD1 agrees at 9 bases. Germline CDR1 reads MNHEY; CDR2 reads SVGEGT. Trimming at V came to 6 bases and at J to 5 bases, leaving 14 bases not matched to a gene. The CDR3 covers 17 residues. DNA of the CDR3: TGTGCCAGCAGCGCAAACATGAGGGACAGGGTACACAATGAGCAGTTCTTC. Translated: CASSANMRDRVHNEQFF.

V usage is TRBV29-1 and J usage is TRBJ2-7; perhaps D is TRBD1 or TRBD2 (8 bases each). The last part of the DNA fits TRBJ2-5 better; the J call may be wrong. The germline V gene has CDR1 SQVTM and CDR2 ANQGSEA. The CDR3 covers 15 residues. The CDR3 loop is CSVAGGGGKQETQYF. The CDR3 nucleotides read TGCAGCGTTGCAGGGGGCGGGGGGAAGCAAGAGACCCAGTACTTC.

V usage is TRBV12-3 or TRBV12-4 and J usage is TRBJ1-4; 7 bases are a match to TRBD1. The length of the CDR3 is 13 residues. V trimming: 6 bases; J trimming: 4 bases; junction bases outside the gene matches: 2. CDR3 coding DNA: TGTGCCAGCAGGCGGGACAGTAATGAAAAACTGTTTTTT. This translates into CASRRDSNEKLFF.

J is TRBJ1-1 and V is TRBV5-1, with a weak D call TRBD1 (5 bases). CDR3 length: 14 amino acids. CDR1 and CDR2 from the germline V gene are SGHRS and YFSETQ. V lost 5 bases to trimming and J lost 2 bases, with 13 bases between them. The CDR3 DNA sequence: TGCGCCAGCAGACGAGGGACCGACAACACTGAAGCTTTCTTT. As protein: CASRRGTDNTEAFF.

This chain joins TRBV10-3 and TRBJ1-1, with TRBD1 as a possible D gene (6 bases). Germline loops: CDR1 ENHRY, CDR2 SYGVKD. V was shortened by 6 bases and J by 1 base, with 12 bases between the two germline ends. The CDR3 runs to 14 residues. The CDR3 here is CAISAQQGNTEAFF. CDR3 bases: TGTGCCATCAGCGCACAACAGGGGAACACTGAAGCTTTCTTT.

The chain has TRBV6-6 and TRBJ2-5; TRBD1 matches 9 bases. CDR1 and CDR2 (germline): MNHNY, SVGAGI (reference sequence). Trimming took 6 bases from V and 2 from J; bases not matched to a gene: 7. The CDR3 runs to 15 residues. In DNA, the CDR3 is TGTGCCAGCAGGACAGGGGGTTTTGGTCAAGAGACCCAGTACTTC. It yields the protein CASRTGGFGQETQYF.

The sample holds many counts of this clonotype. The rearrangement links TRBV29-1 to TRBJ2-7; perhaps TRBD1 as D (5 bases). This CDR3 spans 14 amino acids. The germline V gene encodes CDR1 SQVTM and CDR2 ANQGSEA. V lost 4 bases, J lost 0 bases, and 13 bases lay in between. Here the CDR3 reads CSVVGQGSSYEQYF. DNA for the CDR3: TGCAGCGTTGTAGGGCAGGGAAGCTCCTACGAGCAGTACTTC.

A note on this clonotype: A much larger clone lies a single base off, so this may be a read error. CDR3 region: CASSLSTGDTEQYF. In DNA, the CDR3 is TGTGCCAGCAGCTTATCGACAGGGGATACTGAGCAGTACTTC. The rearrangement links TRBV7-8 to TRBJ2-5; TRBD1 aligns across 8 bases. This CDR3 has 14 residues. Losses at the gene ends were 2 bases for V and 11 bases for J; bases not matched to a gene: 10. Germline V gene lookup returns CDR1 SGHVS and CDR2 FQNEAQ.

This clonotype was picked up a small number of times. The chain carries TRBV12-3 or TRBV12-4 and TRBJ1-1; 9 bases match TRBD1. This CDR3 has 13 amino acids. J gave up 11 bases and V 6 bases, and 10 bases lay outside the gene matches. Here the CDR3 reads CASSLNRGRFAFF. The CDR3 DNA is TGTGCCAGCAGCTTGAACAGGGGGCGCTTTGCTTTCTTT.

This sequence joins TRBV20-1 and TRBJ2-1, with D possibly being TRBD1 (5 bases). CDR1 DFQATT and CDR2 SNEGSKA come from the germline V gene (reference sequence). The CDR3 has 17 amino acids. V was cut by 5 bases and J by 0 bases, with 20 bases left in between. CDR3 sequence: CSAGTEWRTSSYNEQFF. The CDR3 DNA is TGCAGTGCTGGAACCGAATGGCGGACAAGCTCCTACAATGAGCAGTTCTTC.

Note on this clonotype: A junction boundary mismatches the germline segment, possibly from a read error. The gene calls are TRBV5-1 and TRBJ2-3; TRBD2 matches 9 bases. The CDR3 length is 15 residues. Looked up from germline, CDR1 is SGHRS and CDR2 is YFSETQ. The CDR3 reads CASSLRRGGQDMQYF. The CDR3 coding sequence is TGCGCCAGCAGCTTACGGCGGGGGGGCCAAGATATGCAGTATTTT.

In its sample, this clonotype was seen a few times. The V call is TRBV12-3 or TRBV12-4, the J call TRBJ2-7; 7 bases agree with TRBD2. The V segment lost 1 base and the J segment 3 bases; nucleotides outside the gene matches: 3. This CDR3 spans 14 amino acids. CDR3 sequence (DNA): TGTGCCAGCAGTTTAGGCGGGGGTATCTACGAGCAGTACTTC. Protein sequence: CASSLGGGIYEQYF.

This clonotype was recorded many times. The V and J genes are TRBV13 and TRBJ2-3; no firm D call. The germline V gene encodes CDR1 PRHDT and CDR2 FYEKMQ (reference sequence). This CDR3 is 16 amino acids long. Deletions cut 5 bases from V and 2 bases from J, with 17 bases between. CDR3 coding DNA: TGTGCCAGCAGCCCCTTCCCTAACCCTTACACAGATACGCAGTATTTT. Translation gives CASSPFPNPYTDTQYF.

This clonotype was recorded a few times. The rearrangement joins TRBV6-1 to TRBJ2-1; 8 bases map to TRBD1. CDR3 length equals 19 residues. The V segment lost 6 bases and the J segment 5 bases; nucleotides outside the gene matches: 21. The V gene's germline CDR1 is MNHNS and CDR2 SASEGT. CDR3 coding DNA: TGTGCCAGCAGCCACGGGGTTAAGTCTCGGGACAGGAGAAACAATGAGCAGTTCTTC. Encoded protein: CASSHGVKSRDRRNNEQFF.

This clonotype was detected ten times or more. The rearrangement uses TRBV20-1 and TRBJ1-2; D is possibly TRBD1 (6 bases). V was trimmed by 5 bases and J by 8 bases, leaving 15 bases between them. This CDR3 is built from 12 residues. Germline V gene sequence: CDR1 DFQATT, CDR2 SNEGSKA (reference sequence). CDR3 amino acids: CSASRDIKGYTF. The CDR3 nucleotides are TGCAGTGCTTCGCGGGACATCAAGGGCTACACCTTC.

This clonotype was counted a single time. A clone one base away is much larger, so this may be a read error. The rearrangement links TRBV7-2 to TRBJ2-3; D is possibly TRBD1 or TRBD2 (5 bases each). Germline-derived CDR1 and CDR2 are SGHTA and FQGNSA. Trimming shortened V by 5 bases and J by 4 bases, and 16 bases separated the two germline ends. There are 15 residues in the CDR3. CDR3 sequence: CASSGTVIVADTQYF. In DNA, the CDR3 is TGTGCCAGCAGCGGGACGGTTATTGTCGCAGATACGCAGTATTTT.

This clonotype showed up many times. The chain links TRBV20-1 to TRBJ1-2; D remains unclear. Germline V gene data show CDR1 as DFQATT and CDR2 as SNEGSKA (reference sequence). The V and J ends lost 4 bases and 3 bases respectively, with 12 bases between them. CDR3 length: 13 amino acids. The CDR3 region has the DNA TGCAGTGCTAACAGTGCTGGGGACTATGGCTACACCTTC. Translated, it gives CSANSAGDYGYTF.